These 28 T cell receptor beta chains were all obtained from the same sample, sequenced in a study of OX40 agonist ivuxolimab in advanced cancers. Libraries were prepared by immunoSEQ multiplex PCR; TCRdb keeps only in-frame clonotypes and omits some of them. The sample lists roughly 38,000 clones, approximately 86% occurring once. The sequencing here drew on CD4+ or CD8+ T cells sorted from blood, taken in a trial of the OX40 agonist ivuxolimab. These receptors were obtained from an adult with an advanced solid tumor such as melanoma, head and neck, liver or kidney cancer.

V usage is TRBV11-2 and J usage is TRBJ2-5, with D possibly TRBD2 on 5 matching bases. CDR3 size: 13 residues. Deletions cut 5 bases from V and 2 bases from J, with 9 bases between. Germline V gives CDR1 SGHAT, CDR2 FQNNGV. In DNA, the CDR3 is TGTGCCAGCAGCCCCGGGATTCAAGAGACCCAGTACTTC. Amino acids: CASSPGIQETQYF.

V gene TRBV19 combines with J gene TRBJ2-7; D is possibly TRBD2 (6 bases). Trimming shortened V by 4 bases and J by 3 bases, and 22 bases separated the two germline ends. The germline V gene has CDR1 LNHDA and CDR2 SQIVND (reference sequence). The CDR3 sequence is 17 residues long. CDR3 coding DNA: TGTGCCAGTAGTACTAACCTTCGGCAGGGAGGACTCTACGAGCAGTACTTC. Translated, it gives CASSTNLRQGGLYEQYF.

The rearrangement uses TRBV18 and TRBJ1-5, with a weak D call TRBD1 (5 bases). Germline-derived CDR1 and CDR2 are KGHSH and LQKENI. This CDR3 is 15 amino acids long. V lost 3 bases to trimming and J lost 3 bases, with 12 bases between them. The CDR3 DNA reads TGTGCCAGCTCACCTCGAGAAGGGGCCAATCAGCCCCAGCATTTT. Protein: CASSPREGANQPQHF.

The table lists this clone with a few counts. V usage is TRBV5-1 and J usage is TRBJ2-7; weak D call: TRBD2 (5 bases). Germline values: CDR1 SGHRS, CDR2 YFSETQ. Trimming took 6 bases from V and 2 from J, leaving 12 bases between them. The CDR3 totals 13 residues. Here the CDR3 reads CASTLHGTYEQYF. The CDR3 DNA follows: TGCGCCAGCACCCTCCACGGGACCTACGAGCAGTACTTC.

The chain has TRBV5-4 and TRBJ1-2; 8 bases map to TRBD1. The trim removed 6 bases at V and 8 bases at J, leaving 9 bases unmatched. There are 13 residues in the CDR3. Germline V gene sequence: CDR1 SGHNT, CDR2 YYREEE (reference sequence). CDR3 in amino acids: CASTSQGARGYTF. The CDR3 DNA sequence: TGTGCCAGCACCTCCCAGGGGGCGCGAGGCTACACCTTC.

The chain couples TRBV18 to TRBJ2-3; perhaps TRBD2 as D (6 bases). The CDR3 has 15 amino acids. Germline V gene data show CDR1 as KGHSH and CDR2 as LQKENI. V was shortened by 6 bases and J by 4 bases, with 17 bases between the two germline ends. The CDR3 protein is CASSPGGREADTQYF. DNA of the CDR3: TGTGCCAGCTCCCCTGGGGGGAGAGAGGCAGATACGCAGTATTTT.

The chain is built from TRBV9 and TRBJ2-3; D may be TRBD2 (6 bases). Deletions cut 3 bases from V and 1 base from J, with 9 bases between. This CDR3 has 14 residues. CDR1 and CDR2 from the germline V gene are SGDLS and YYNGEE. The CDR3 DNA sequence: TGTGCCAGCAGCGACCCGGGGGGCACAGATACGCAGTATTTT. Amino acid sequence: CASSDPGGTDTQYF.

V and J are TRBV9 and TRBJ2-3; TRBD2 agrees at 10 bases. J lost 4 bases, V lost 1 base, and 6 bases had no gene match. The germline CDR1 and CDR2 sequences are SGDLS and YYNGEE. The CDR3 loop spans 16 amino acids. CDR3 in DNA: TGTGCCAGCAGCGTAACCCTAGCGGGGGTCTCAGATACGCAGTATTTT. This sequence encodes CASSVTLAGVSDTQYF.

The gene calls are TRBV5-4 and TRBJ2-7, with D uncertain. The length of the CDR3 is 12 residues. Germline CDR1 reads SGHNT; CDR2 reads YYREEE (reference sequence). V was trimmed by 4 bases and J by 2 bases, leaving 7 bases between them. The CDR3 protein is CASSLQPYEQYF. The CDR3 DNA follows: TGTGCCAGCAGCCTACAGCCCTACGAGCAGTACTTC.

The chain uses TRBV9 and TRBJ1-2; 8 bases line up with TRBD1. The CDR3 runs 15 residues. Germline V gives CDR1 SGDLS, CDR2 YYNGEE. With V trimmed by 3 bases and J by 4 bases, 8 bases remained unmatched. DNA for the CDR3: TGTGCCAGCAGCGCCCGGGACAGGCTATTCTATGGCTACACCTTC. Its translation: CASSARDRLFYGYTF.

The V and J genes are TRBV5-1 and TRBJ1-1, with D hard to call. Germline CDR1 and CDR2: SGHRS and YFSETQ. The CDR3 has 14 residues. V lost 4 bases to trimming and J lost 0 bases, with 10 bases between them. The CDR3 protein is CASSAGYMNTEAFF. DNA of the CDR3: TGCGCCAGCAGCGCCGGATACATGAACACTGAAGCTTTCTTT.

This rearrangement joins TRBV7-2 to TRBJ1-4; D not certain. V was trimmed by 4 bases and J by 1 base, leaving 13 bases between them. Germline V gene data show CDR1 as SGHTA and CDR2 as FQGNSA. This CDR3 contains 16 residues. CDR3 region: CASSSRRSGTNEKLFF. The CDR3 coding sequence is TGTGCCAGCAGCTCCCGACGGTCGGGAACTAATGAAAAACTGTTTTTT. Full variable domain (remainder filled in from reference TRBV7-2 and TRBJ1-4): GAGVSQSPSNKVTEKGKDVELRCDPISGHTALYWYRQSLGQGLEFLIYFQGNSAPDKSGLPSDRFSAERTGGSVSTLTIQRTQQEDSAVYLCASSSRRSGTNEKLFFGSGTQLSVL.

The V call is TRBV7-9, the J call TRBJ1-1; 9 nucleotides align to TRBD1. J was trimmed by 11 bases and V by 5 bases; bases with no gene match: 6. This CDR3 is 12 amino acids long. CDR1 is SEHNR and CDR2 is FQNEAQ in the germline V gene (reference sequence). CDR3 loop: CASSRGQGWAFF. DNA for the CDR3: TGTGCCAGCAGCCGCGGACAGGGGTGGGCTTTCTTT.

J is TRBJ2-3 and V is TRBV7-3; 8 positions agree with TRBD2. This CDR3 region has 16 residues. With 6 bases clipped from V and 0 bases from J, the junction kept 8 bases outside the gene matches. Looked up from germline, CDR1 is SGHTA and CDR2 is FQGTGA. The CDR3 DNA reads TGTGCCAGCAGTGCGGGGGGCCGAGCTAGCACAGATACGCAGTATTTT. Its translation: CASSAGGRASTDTQYF.

In its sample, this clone was seen a few times. This sequence joins TRBV21-1 and TRBJ1-4; the table's D call, TRBD1, has no DNA check behind it. TRBV21-1 is tagged as a pseudogene. The CDR3 extends over 18 amino acids. CDR3: CASSNPTGGRVTNEKLFF. The CDR3 coding sequence is TGTGCCAGCAGCAATCCCACAGGGGGCCGAGTAACTAATGAAAAACTGTTTTTT.

This clone has only one observation. Compared with germline, one end of the junction differs, possibly owing to a read error. J is TRBJ2-2 and V is TRBV7-7, with 8 bases fitting TRBD1. This CDR3 is built from 14 residues. Germline CDR1 reads SSHAT; CDR2 reads FNYEAQ (reference sequence). CDR3 bases: TGTGCTAGCAGCCTAGACAGGGGAACCGGGGAGCTGTTTTTT. As protein: CASSLDRGTGELFF.

The chain carries TRBV5-8 and TRBJ1-5, with D possibly TRBD1 on 5 matching bases. Germline V gene lookup returns CDR1 SGHTS and CDR2 YDEGEE. Trimming removed 0 bases at V and 5 bases at J, with 15 bases between. The CDR3 runs 16 residues. The chain's CDR3 is CASSLVVRDADQPQHF. CDR3 DNA sequence: TGTGCCAGCAGCTTGGTGGTTAGGGACGCCGATCAGCCCCAGCATTTT. The entire variable domain, with the rest obtained from reference TRBV5-8 and TRBJ1-5, is as follows: EAGVTQSPTHLIKTRGQQATLRCSPISGHTSVYWYQQALGLGLQFLLWYDEGEERNRGNFPPRFSGRQFPNYSSELNVNALELEDSALYLCASSLVVRDADQPQHFGDGTRLSIL.

The chain carries TRBV5-6 and TRBJ1-2; perhaps TRBD1 as D (5 bases). CDR1 and CDR2 from the germline V gene are SGHDT and YYEEEE. The V gene lost 0 bases and the J gene lost 7 bases, with 16 bases spanning the gap. The CDR3 is 15 residues long. The CDR3 sequence is CASSLVGARSRGYTF. DNA of the CDR3: TGTGCCAGCAGCTTGGTTGGGGCCCGGAGTCGTGGCTACACCTTC.

The chain couples TRBV4-3 to TRBJ1-2; 8 bases fit TRBD1. Germline V CDR1 and CDR2: LGHNA, YSLEER. V shed 0 bases, J shed 3 bases, and the junction held 9 bases outside the gene matches. The CDR3 length is 17 residues. The CDR3 DNA follows: TGCGCCAGCAGCCAAGATGCAGGACAGGGTGTTTACTATGGCTACACCTTC. Its translation is CASSQDAGQGVYYGYTF.

The chain uses TRBV7-2 and TRBJ2-3, with D perhaps TRBD2 (6 bases). From germline, CDR1 is SGHTA and CDR2 FQGNSA. This CDR3 has 16 residues. V was clipped by 5 bases and J by 4 bases, with 19 bases between them. DNA of the CDR3: TGTGCCAGCAGCAGACAAAGCGGGTATGGTGCAGATACGCAGTATTTT. Translation: CASSRQSGYGADTQYF.

The CDR3 DNA is TGTGCCAGCAGCGTAGCTTCGGACAACTCCTACAATGAGCAGTTCTTC. Amino acids: CASSVASDNSYNEQFF. The chain is built from TRBV9 and TRBJ2-1, with D tentatively TRBD1 (5 bases). The CDR3 loop spans 16 amino acids. CDR1 and CDR2 from the germline V gene are SGDLS and YYNGEE. V lost 0 bases, J lost 0 bases, and 10 bases lay in between.

J is TRBJ2-3 and V is TRBV7-3, with 8 nucleotides matching TRBD2. In germline, CDR1 is SGHTA, CDR2 FQGTGA. The CDR3 length is 15 residues. The V and J ends lost 5 bases and 5 bases, in that order; junction bases with no gene match: 9. The CDR3 reads CASSPGGALLDTQYF. For the CDR3, the DNA is TGTGCCAGCAGCCCCGGGGGGGCCCTGTTAGATACGCAGTATTTT. Together with reference TRBV7-3 and TRBJ2-3, the CDR3 gives the full variable domain: GAGVSQTPSNKVTEKGKYVELRCDPISGHTALYWYRQSLGQGPEFLIYFQGTGAADDSGLPNDRFFAVRPEGSVSTLKIQRTERGDSAVYLCASSPGGALLDTQYFGPGTRLTVL.

Only a few counts were recorded for this clone. The J gene is TRBJ1-3, the V gene TRBV6-5, with D unclear. The V end lost 4 bases, the J end lost 4 bases, and 2 bases lay between the germline ends. The germline V gene has CDR1 MNHEY and CDR2 SVGAGI. The CDR3 length is 11 residues. DNA for the CDR3: TGTGCCAGCAGTTTGGGAAACACCATATATTTT. Translated, it gives CASSLGNTIYF.

This chain links TRBV9 with TRBJ1-5, with D unclear. Trimming took 1 base from V and 10 from J, leaving 9 bases between them. CDR3 size: 12 residues. Germline assignment: CDR1 SGDLS and CDR2 YYNGEE. The DNA of the CDR3 is TGTGCCAGCAGCGTATCCTTTGGTCCCCAGCATTTT. It codes for CASSVSFGPQHF.

The chain employs TRBV6-1 and TRBJ2-7, with TRBD2 as a possible D gene (5 bases). This CDR3 comprises 13 residues. The germline CDR1 and CDR2 sequences are MNHNS and SASEGT. Trimming left V 7 bases short and J 3 bases short, with 13 bases between. As DNA, the CDR3 is TGTGCCAGCATAGGAGGACTGATCTACGAGCAGTACTTC. Residues: CASIGGLIYEQYF.

The chain couples TRBV12-5 to TRBJ2-3; the D is unclear. V was pared by 5 bases and J by 6 bases, with 15 bases between. From germline, CDR1 is LGHNT and CDR2 FRNRAP. CDR3 size: 14 residues. The CDR3 reads CASGPPLGWDTQYF. In DNA, the CDR3 is TGTGCTAGTGGTCCTCCCTTAGGATGGGATACGCAGTATTTT.

V usage is TRBV7-2 and J usage is TRBJ1-5; D might be TRBD1 (6 bases). Germline CDR1 reads SGHTA; CDR2 reads FQGNSA. This CDR3 comprises 17 residues. V was cut by 1 base and J by 0 bases, with 13 bases left in between. The CDR3 loop is CASSLVRDTYSNQPQHF. In DNA, the CDR3 is TGTGCCAGCAGCTTAGTCCGGGACACCTATAGCAATCAGCCCCAGCATTTT.

This chain uses TRBV5-1 with TRBJ2-1, with 9 bases fitting TRBD2. The CDR3 runs to 16 residues. The germline gives CDR1 SGHRS, CDR2 YFSETQ. V lost 4 bases, J lost 2 bases, and 7 bases stayed unmatched. The CDR3 here is CASSRLAATAYNEQFF. As DNA, the CDR3 is TGCGCCAGCAGCCGACTAGCGGCGACTGCCTACAATGAGCAGTTCTTC.